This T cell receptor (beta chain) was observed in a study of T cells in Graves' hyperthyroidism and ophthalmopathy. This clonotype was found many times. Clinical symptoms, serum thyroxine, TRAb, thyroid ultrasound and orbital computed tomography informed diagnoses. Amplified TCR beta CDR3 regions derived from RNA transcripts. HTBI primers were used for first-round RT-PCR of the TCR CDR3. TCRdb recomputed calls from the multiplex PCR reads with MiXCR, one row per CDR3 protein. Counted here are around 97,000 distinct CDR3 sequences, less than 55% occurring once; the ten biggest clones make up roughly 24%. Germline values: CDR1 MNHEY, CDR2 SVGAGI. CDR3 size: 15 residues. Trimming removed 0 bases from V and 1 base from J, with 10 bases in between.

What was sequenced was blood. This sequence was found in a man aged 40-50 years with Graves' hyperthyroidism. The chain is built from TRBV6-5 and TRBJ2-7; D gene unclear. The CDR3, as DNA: TGTGCCAGCAGTTACTCGAGCTGGGGTTCCTACGAGCAGTACTTC. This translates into CASSYSSWGSYEQYF.